This T cell receptor beta chain originates from a study of blood T cell repertoires in COVID-19. The overall study: Donors in the United States, Italy and Spain gave samples during acute or convalescent COVID-19. Nucleic acid was either cDNA or gDNA, and it came from T cells, B-cell-depleted T cells, or PBMCs.

V was clipped by 4 bases and J by 2 bases; unmatched bases: 16. Germline V gene sequence: CDR1 MGHRA, CDR2 YSYEKL. This CDR3 region has 18 residues. Original methodology: Nucleated cell number was recorded as an estimate derived from reference gene primer amplification. TCRdb's table, derived via immunoSEQ multiplex PCR, lists solely in-frame clones and lacks some. V, J and clone size are taken as reported in that table, and D and trimming were inferred from the DNA itself. The top ten clones hold roughly 1.4% of a sample with some 150,000 clones, around 88% of them seen once. Sequenced input: peripheral blood. This TCR was recovered from a woman in her sixties or seventies with acute or convalescent COVID-19. The rearrangement joins TRBV4-1 to TRBJ2-5; TRBD1 matches at 7 bases. The CDR3, as DNA: TGCGCCAGCAGCCCTCTTTTCCTCAGGGACAGAGGGCAAGAGACCCAGTACTTC. Translating gives CASSPLFLRDRGQETQYF.